This TCR beta chain came from a study of CD8+ T cells in alopecia areata. In the study overall: Tofacitinib ran for 6 to 18 months before 6 months off drug.

Investigators isolated RNA and reverse transcribed it into cDNA to act as the sequencing template. Profiling relied on immunoSEQ multiplex PCR, and the TCRdb table lists in-frame clones only, not all of them. This sample has some 130,000 clones, with 53% found just once. Comment on this clone: Its antigen remains unidentified.

Overall study findings and caveats: Scalp clonality, along with expanded CD8+ clones among the top 100, was significantly decreased by tofacitinib. Affected scalp, especially in alopecia totalis/universalis, had a higher clonality than normal scalp did.

Treatment denoted: oral pan-JAK inhibitor, 5-10 mg twice daily. It was from PBMCs that CD4+ and CD8+ T cells were sorted. Trimming removed 3 bases at V and 5 bases at J, with 14 bases between. Germline CDR1 reads SGHTA; CDR2 reads FQGTGA. The CDR3 is 14 amino acids. The source was CD4+ T cells sorted from blood, collected at week 4, from a patient treated with tofacitinib. This receptor was taken from a human donor with alopecia areata. V is TRBV7-3 and J is TRBJ2-7, with a possible D match to TRBD2 (5 bases). This CDR3 is CASSFGSLWDEQYF. The CDR3 coding sequence is TGTGCCAGCAGCTTTGGGAGTCTATGGGACGAGCAGTACTTC.